This paragraph reports one T cell receptor beta chain. CDR1 is SGHTA and CDR2 is FQGTGA in the germline V gene. Trimming removed 5 bases from V and 4 bases from J, with 15 bases in between. The CDR3 is 15 amino acids. This sample was included in a study of T cell repertoires in cytomegalovirus infection. The wider study: Signatures in public TCR beta sequences pointed to both CMV infection and matching HLA type.

TCRdb recomputed calls from the reads with MiXCR, one row per CDR3 protein. The sample records about 230,000 distinct CDR3 sequences, roughly 23% being singletons. The clonotype comes from a human donor in good health (CMV status not recorded). Some clones in this sample may be carry-over from other donors' samples. The material sequenced was CD8+ T cells from PBMCs. V is TRBV7-3 and J is TRBJ2-1; D gene ambiguous. The CDR3 loop is CASSEQRARYNEQFF. The DNA for the CDR3 is TGTGCCAGCAGCGAACAGAGAGCCAGGTACAATGAGCAGTTCTTC.